Below are 18 T cell receptor beta chains sequenced from a single sample in a study of cytomegalovirus exposure and HLA in healthy donors. This PCR relied on a set of 60 Vbeta primers and 13 Jbeta primers. Using immunoSEQ multiplex PCR, the repertoire was profiled, and TCRdb retains in-frame clones only, with some absent. Counted here are about 93,000 clones, about 80% occurring once; the ten biggest clones make up about 0.53%. Sequencing used PBMCs. The receptors were sampled from a man younger than 45 in good health and CMV-seronegative.

About this clone: The junction and the germline gene differ at one end; a read error may be behind it. The chain recombines TRBV7-9 with TRBJ1-1; D possibly corresponds to TRBD1 (6 bases). This CDR3 spans 14 amino acids. The germline V gene has CDR1 SEHNR and CDR2 FQNEAQ (reference sequence). CDR3 region: CSSSLEGGNTEAFF. CDR3 sequence (DNA): TGTTCCAGCAGCTTAGAAGGGGGGAACACTGAAGCTTTCTTT.

The rearrangement links TRBV25-1 to TRBJ2-5; D uncertain. V was clipped by 6 bases and J by 1 base, with 12 bases between them. The germline V gene has CDR1 MGHDK and CDR2 SYGVNS. The CDR3 sequence is 14 residues long. CDR3 in DNA: TGTGCCAGCAGACGACCAGGCGCCCAAGAGACCCAGTACTTC. Translated, it gives CASRRPGAQETQYF.

The J gene is TRBJ2-3, the V gene TRBV19; TRBD2 agrees at 7 bases. V dropped 5 bases and J dropped 1; count of bases not matched to a gene: 6. The CDR3 consists of 15 residues. Germline lookup yields CDR1 LNHDA and CDR2 SQIVND (reference sequence). CDR3 nucleotides: TGTGCCAGTAGTTCTAGCGGAGTACGCACAGATACGCAGTATTTT. This encodes CASSSSGVRTDTQYF.

For the CDR3, the DNA is TGTGCCAGTAGGCAAGGGGACTCACAGACGAATTTCGCTTTCTTT. Residues: CASRQGDSQTNFAFF. This rearrangement joins TRBV19 to TRBJ1-1; tentative D call: TRBD1 (5 bases). This CDR3 contains 15 residues. The V end lost 6 bases, the J end lost 11 bases, and 25 bases lay between the germline ends. The V gene's germline CDR1 is LNHDA and CDR2 SQIVND (reference sequence).

The J gene is TRBJ1-2, the V gene TRBV7-2, with unresolved D. There are 16 residues in the CDR3. The V end lost 1 base, the J end lost 6 bases, and 18 bases lay between the germline ends. CDR1 SGHTA and CDR2 FQGNSA come from the germline V gene. The CDR3 loop reads CASSLVFGEVNHGYTF. For the CDR3, the DNA is TGTGCCAGCAGCTTAGTCTTCGGGGAAGTGAACCATGGCTACACCTTC.

The chain links TRBV7-8 to TRBJ2-1; maybe TRBD2 (5 bases). CDR1 is SGHVS and CDR2 is FQNEAQ in the germline V gene. The CDR3 runs 15 residues. Trimming left V 5 bases short and J 2 bases short, with 13 bases between. The chain's CDR3 is CASSTRGSPYNEQFF. The CDR3 DNA sequence: TGTGCCAGCAGCACTCGAGGGAGTCCCTACAATGAGCAGTTCTTC. The variable domain in full, completed from reference TRBV7-8 and TRBJ2-1, reads GAGVSQSPRYKVAKRGQDVALRCDPISGHVSLFWYQQALGQGPEFLTYFQNEAQLDKSGLPSDRFFAERPEGSVSTLKIQRTQQEDSAVYLCASSTRGSPYNEQFFGPGTRLTVL.

For the CDR3, the DNA is TGTGCCACACAACCCAAACAGGGCTTTTCGACTAATGAAAAACTGTTTTTT. As protein: CATQPKQGFSTNEKLFF. The chain recombines TRBV10-3 with TRBJ1-4; a possible D gene is TRBD1 (6 bases). The V end lost 10 bases, the J end lost 2 bases, and 23 bases lay between the germline ends. The germline gives CDR1 ENHRY, CDR2 SYGVKD. This CDR3 region has 17 residues.

The chain recombines TRBV7-9 with TRBJ1-1; a weak D match, TRBD1 (5 bases). Per germline, CDR1 SEHNR and CDR2 FQNEAQ (reference sequence). With 5 bases removed from V and 5 bases from J, the gap between germline ends came to 12 bases. The CDR3 extends over 13 amino acids. The CDR3 here is CASSDDRKTEAFF. The CDR3 nucleotides are TGTGCCAGCAGCGACGACAGAAAAACTGAAGCTTTCTTT.

The gene calls are TRBV5-4 and TRBJ2-7; D not certain. The CDR3 is 12 amino acids. The V and J ends lost 4 bases and 0 bases respectively, with 5 bases between them. Germline V gene sequence: CDR1 SGHNT, CDR2 YYREEE (reference sequence). CDR3 residues: CASSLSSYEQYF. The CDR3 DNA follows: TGTGCCAGCAGCCTGAGCTCCTACGAGCAGTACTTC.

This clone was picked up one time. This chain joins TRBV10-2 and TRBJ2-7; D remains unclear. Germline V gene lookup returns CDR1 WSHSY and CDR2 SAAADI. CDR3 length equals 12 residues. V was shortened by 3 bases and J by 7 bases, with 10 bases between the two germline ends. CDR3 DNA: TGCGCCAGCAGTGATGGGGTCGGGGAGCAGTACGTC. Amino acid sequence: CASSDGVGEQYV.

J is TRBJ1-1 and V is TRBV6-1; 7 bases align to TRBD1. The V segment lost 4 bases and the J segment 6 bases; nucleotides outside the gene matches: 8. Germline V lookup: CDR1 MNHNS, CDR2 SASEGT. This CDR3 is built from 14 residues. The CDR3, as DNA: TGTGCCAGCAGTGGCCAGGGGGGTAGGTCTGAAGCTTTCTTT. Translation: CASSGQGGRSEAFF.

The rearrangement joins TRBV27 to TRBJ1-2; TRBD1 might be the D (5 bases). Germline V gene lookup returns CDR1 MNHEY and CDR2 SMNVEV (reference sequence). This CDR3 spans 17 amino acids. Deletions cut 3 bases from V and 3 bases from J, with 20 bases between. Here the CDR3 reads CASSFGPGFLGDYGYTF. CDR3 bases: TGTGCCAGCAGTTTTGGGCCGGGTTTCTTAGGGGACTATGGCTACACCTTC.

This clone was seen only a few times. This chain connects TRBV5-1 to TRBJ1-1; 9 nucleotides match TRBD1. Germline V CDR1 and CDR2: SGHRS, YFSETQ. The CDR3 is 18 residues long. V dropped 1 base and J dropped 0; count of bases not matched to a gene: 10. The DNA of the CDR3 is TGCGCCAGCAGCTTGTCGTCCGGGACAGGGTGGATGAACACTGAAGCTTTCTTT. It yields the protein CASSLSSGTGWMNTEAFF.

The V gene is TRBV6-6, the J gene TRBJ2-1; possible D gene TRBD2, 5 bases. This CDR3 is built from 14 residues. Germline CDR1 is MNHNY and CDR2 is SVGAGI (reference sequence). V lost 10 bases, J lost 0 bases, and 13 bases lay in between. This chain's CDR3 is CATTPGGSYNEQFF. The CDR3 bases are TGTGCCACAACACCCGGAGGCTCCTACAATGAGCAGTTCTTC.

The rearrangement links TRBV7-9 to TRBJ2-5; D is possibly TRBD2 (6 bases). The germline gives CDR1 SEHNR, CDR2 FQNEAQ (reference sequence). This CDR3 contains 15 residues. V lost 9 bases, J lost 0 bases, and 17 bases lay in between. CDR3 sequence reads: CASTRGSLYQETQYF. The DNA for the CDR3 is TGTGCCAGTACGCGGGGATCCTTGTACCAAGAGACCCAGTACTTC.

This clone came up a few times. This chain joins TRBV2 and TRBJ1-5, with 7 bases aligning to TRBD1. The length of the CDR3 is 15 residues. Per the germline V gene, CDR1 is SNHLY and CDR2 is FYNNEI. The trim removed 4 bases at V and 0 bases at J, leaving 3 bases unmatched. CDR3 in DNA: TGTGCCAGCAGTGCCCGGACAGGTAGCAATCAGCCCCAGCATTTT. Amino acid sequence: CASSARTGSNQPQHF.

The V call is TRBV7-3, the J call TRBJ1-1; D might be TRBD1 (6 bases). Germline values: CDR1 SGHTA, CDR2 FQGTGA. V was shortened by 3 bases and J by 0 bases, with 11 bases between the two germline ends. The CDR3 totals 15 residues. The CDR3 spells CASSLGGQMNTEAFF. CDR3 in DNA: TGTGCCAGCAGCTTGGGGGGGCAGATGAACACTGAAGCTTTCTTT.

V and J are TRBV6-1 and TRBJ1-4, with D unresolved. Looked up from germline, CDR1 is MNHNS and CDR2 is SASEGT. The CDR3 extends over 17 amino acids. V was trimmed by 2 bases and J by 5 bases, leaving 18 bases between them. This CDR3 is CASSESLWVQRNEKLFF. Written as DNA, the CDR3 is TGTGCCAGCAGTGAATCCTTGTGGGTGCAGAGGAATGAAAAACTGTTTTTT.